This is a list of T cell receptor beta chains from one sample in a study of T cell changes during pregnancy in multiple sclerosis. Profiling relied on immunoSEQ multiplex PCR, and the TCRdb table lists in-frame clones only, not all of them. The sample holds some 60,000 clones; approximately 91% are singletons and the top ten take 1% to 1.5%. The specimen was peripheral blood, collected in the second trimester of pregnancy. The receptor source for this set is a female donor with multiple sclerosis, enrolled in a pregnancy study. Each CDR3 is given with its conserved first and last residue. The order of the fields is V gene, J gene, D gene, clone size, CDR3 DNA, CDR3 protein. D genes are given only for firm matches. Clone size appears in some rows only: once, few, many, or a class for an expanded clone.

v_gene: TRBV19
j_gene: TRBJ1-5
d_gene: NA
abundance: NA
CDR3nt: TGTGCCAGTAGTATAACGTTTCCAGGGGAGGGAAACAATCAGCCCCAGCATTTT
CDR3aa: CASSITFPGEGNNQPQHF

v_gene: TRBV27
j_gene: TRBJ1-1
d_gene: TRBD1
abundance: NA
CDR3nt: TGTGCCAGCAGTCCCCAGACAGGGAGGAACACTGAAGCTTTCTTT
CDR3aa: CASSPQTGRNTEAFF

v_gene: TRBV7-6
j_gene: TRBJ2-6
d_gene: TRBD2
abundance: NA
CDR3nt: TGTGCCAGCGGGGGGGGAGGGACGTCCTCTGGGGCCAACGTCCTGACTTTC
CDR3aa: CASGGGGTSSGANVLTF

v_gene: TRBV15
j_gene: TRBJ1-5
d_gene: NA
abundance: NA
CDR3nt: TGTGCCACCAGCAGGGGCATAGACAGGATGTATAGCAATCAGCCCCAGCATTTT
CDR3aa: CATSRGIDRMYSNQPQHF

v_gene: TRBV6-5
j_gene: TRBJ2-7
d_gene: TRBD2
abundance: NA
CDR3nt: TGTGCCAGCAGCAGACTAGCGGGGGGATACGAGCAGTACTTC
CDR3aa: CASSRLAGGYEQYF

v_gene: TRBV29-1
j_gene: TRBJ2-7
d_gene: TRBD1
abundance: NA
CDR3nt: TGCAGCGTTGACGATACAGGGGGCCCTTCCGAGCAGTACTTC
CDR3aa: CSVDDTGGPSEQYF

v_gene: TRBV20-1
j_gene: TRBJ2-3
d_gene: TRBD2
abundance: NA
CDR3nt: TGCAGTGCCGGGGGGAAGAGGGCGCAGTATTTT
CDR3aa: CSAGGKRAQYF

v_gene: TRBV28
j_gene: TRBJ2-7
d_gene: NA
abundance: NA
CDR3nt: TGTGCCAGCAGTTTGGTTCAGGGCAGGGCCTTCTACGAGCAGTACTTC
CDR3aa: CASSLVQGRAFYEQYF

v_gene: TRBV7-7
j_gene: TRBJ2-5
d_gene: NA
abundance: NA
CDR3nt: TGTGCTAGCAGCGCAACTCCTAGGGGGGGAGCACAAGAGACCCAGTACTTC
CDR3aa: CASSATPRGGAQETQYF

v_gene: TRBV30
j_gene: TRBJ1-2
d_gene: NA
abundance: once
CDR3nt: TGTGCCTGGCGGTGGGGGGGCGGTTGGGGCTACACCTTC
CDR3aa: CAWRWGGGWGYTF

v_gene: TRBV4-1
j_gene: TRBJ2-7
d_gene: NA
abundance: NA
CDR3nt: TGCGCCAGCAGCCAAGATGGACAGTTTTACTACGAGCAGTACTTC
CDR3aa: CASSQDGQFYYEQYF

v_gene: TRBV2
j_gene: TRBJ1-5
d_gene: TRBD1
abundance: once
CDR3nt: TGTGCCAGCAATAACAGGGGGGATCAGCCCCAGCATTTT
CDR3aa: CASNNRGDQPQHF

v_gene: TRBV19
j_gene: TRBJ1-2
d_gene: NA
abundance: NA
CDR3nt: TGTGCCAGTAGTGCCTCTGGGGCGTCCCCTAGATTCTATGGCTACACCTTC
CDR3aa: CASSASGASPRFYGYTF

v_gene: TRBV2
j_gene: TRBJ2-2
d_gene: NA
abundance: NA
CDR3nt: TGTGCCAGCAGTGGACAGATCGCCACCGGGGAGCTGTTTTTT
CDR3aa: CASSGQIATGELFF

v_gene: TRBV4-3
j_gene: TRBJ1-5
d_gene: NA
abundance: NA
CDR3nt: TGCGCCAGCAGCCAAGGGCACAGTGTCAATCAGCCCCAGCATTTT
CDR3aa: CASSQGHSVNQPQHF